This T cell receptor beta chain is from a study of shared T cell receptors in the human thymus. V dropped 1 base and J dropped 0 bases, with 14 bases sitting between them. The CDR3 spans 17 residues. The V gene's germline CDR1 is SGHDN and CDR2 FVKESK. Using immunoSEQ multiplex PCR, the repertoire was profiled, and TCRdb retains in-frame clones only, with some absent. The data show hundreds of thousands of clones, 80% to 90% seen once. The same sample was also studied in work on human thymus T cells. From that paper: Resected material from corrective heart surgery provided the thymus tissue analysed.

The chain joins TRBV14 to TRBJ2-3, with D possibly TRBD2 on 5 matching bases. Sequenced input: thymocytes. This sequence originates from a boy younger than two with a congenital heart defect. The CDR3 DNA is TGTGCCAGCAGCCAAGTCCGGAGGTCCCCTAGCACAGATACGCAGTATTTT. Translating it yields CASSQVRRSPSTDTQYF.